What follows are 6 T cell receptor beta chains derived from one specimen sequenced in a study of T cells after yellow fever vaccination. TCRdb used MiXCR to reprocess the 5' RACE reads, holding one entry per CDR3 protein. The table records under 70,000 distinct CDR3 sequences, approximately 6.5% of them present only once. Sample: CD8+ T cells sorted from PBMCs, taken on the day of the first yellow fever vaccination. The receptor set was obtained from a man between 18 and 35 years old who received the YFV17D yellow fever vaccine.

This clonotype appeared a few times. The J gene is TRBJ2-3, the V gene TRBV6-5, with D perhaps being TRBD1 or TRBD2 (6 bases each). Trimming cost V 0 bases and J 10 bases, with 20 bases left between them. CDR1 is MNHEY, CDR2 SVGAGI, per germline. This CDR3 has 16 amino acids. The DNA for the CDR3 is TGTGCCAGCAGTTACTCGGGTCTGCCAGGGGAGGTTCCGCAGTATTTT. Residues: CASSYSGLPGEVPQYF.

This clonotype was seen more than once but under ten times. The chain joins TRBV11-2 to TRBJ2-5, with TRBD2 as a possible D gene (5 bases). In germline, CDR1 is SGHAT, CDR2 FQNNGV. The CDR3 spans 15 residues. V lost 5 bases and J lost 5, with 18 bases in between. The CDR3 spells CASSPGVGVGETQYF. The CDR3 DNA is TGTGCCAGCAGCCCCGGGGTTGGGGTTGGGGAGACCCAGTACTTC.

This clonotype was seen ten or more times. The chain couples TRBV20-1 to TRBJ2-3; no definite D call. Trimming left V 0 bases short and J 3 bases short, with 10 bases between. The CDR3 contains 14 residues. Germline V gene data show CDR1 as DFQATT and CDR2 as SNEGSKA (reference sequence). DNA of the CDR3: TGCAGTGCTAGAGATCTGGTCTTAACAGATACGCAGTATTTT. Translating gives CSARDLVLTDTQYF.

The rearrangement uses TRBV6-5 and TRBJ2-2; 10 bases are a match to TRBD1. Losses at the gene ends were 0 bases for V and 3 bases for J; bases not matched to a gene: 7. The CDR3 is 18 residues long. In germline, CDR1 is MNHEY, CDR2 SVGAGI. CDR3 residues: CASSYSSLGQGDTGELFF. As DNA, the CDR3 is TGTGCCAGCAGTTACTCTAGTCTCGGACAGGGGGACACCGGGGAGCTGTTTTTT.

This clonotype was observed at least ten times. The chain couples TRBV6-2 or TRBV6-3 to TRBJ2-1; D tentatively reads TRBD1 or TRBD2 (5 bases each). V lost 6 bases, J lost 4 bases, and 10 bases lay in between. CDR3 length equals 13 residues. The germline V gene encodes CDR1 MNHEY and CDR2 SVGEGT. The CDR3 reads CASSPGAYNEQFF. The CDR3 DNA reads TGTGCCAGCAGCCCCGGGGCTTACAATGAGCAGTTCTTC.

The V gene is TRBV27, the J gene TRBJ2-1; 13 bases line up with TRBD2. V trimming: 7 bases; J trimming: 5 bases; junction bases outside the gene matches: 11. Germline CDR1 MNHEY, CDR2 SMNVEV (reference sequence). CDR3 length: 17 amino acids. CDR3 sequence (DNA): TGTGCCAGCACCGGACTAGCGGGGGCTACGGAGGACAATGAGCAGTTCTTC. Amino acids: CASTGLAGATEDNEQFF.